The entry below describes one T cell receptor beta chain. Its antigen is unidentified. The data are from a study of T cells in Graves' hyperthyroidism and ophthalmopathy. Broader study findings: Before onset, by a median of about six months, the model predicted ophthalmopathy. Appearing also in blood were most of the thyroid clonotypes expanded above 0.001.

Per the germline V gene, CDR1 is SGHTS and CDR2 is YDEGEE. This CDR3 is 14 amino acids long. V lost 4 bases, J lost 5 bases, and 13 bases lay in between. Amplification of TCR beta CDR3 regions used RNA as the template. The HTBI primer set served for first-round RT-PCR of the TCR CDR3. TCRdb reprocessed the multiplex PCR reads via MiXCR and lists one record per CDR3 protein. This table has about half a million distinct CDR3 sequences, around 15% appearing once. Clinical symptoms, serum thyroxine, TRAb, thyroid ultrasound and orbital computed tomography informed diagnoses. This TCR came from a woman under 40 with Graves' ophthalmopathy. The V gene is TRBV5-8, the J gene TRBJ1-5; D is unresolved. Input material: blood. CDR3 bases: TGTGCCAGCAGCCTGGGAGTGGGCGATCAGCCCCAGCATTTT. Amino acids: CASSLGVGDQPQHF.